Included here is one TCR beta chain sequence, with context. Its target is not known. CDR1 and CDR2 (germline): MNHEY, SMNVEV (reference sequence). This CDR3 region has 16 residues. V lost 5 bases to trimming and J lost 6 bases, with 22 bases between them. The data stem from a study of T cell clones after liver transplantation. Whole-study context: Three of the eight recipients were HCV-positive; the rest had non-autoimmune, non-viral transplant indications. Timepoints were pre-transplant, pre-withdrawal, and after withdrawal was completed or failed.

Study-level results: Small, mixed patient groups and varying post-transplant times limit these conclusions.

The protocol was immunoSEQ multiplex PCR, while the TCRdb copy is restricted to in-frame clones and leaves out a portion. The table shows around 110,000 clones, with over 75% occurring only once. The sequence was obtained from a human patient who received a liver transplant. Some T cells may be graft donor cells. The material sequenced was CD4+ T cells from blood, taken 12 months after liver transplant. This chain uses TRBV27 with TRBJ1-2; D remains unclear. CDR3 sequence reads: CASSTQRLGGGDGYTF. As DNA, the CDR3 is TGTGCCAGCAGTACTCAACGACTGGGTGGCGGGGATGGCTACACCTTC.